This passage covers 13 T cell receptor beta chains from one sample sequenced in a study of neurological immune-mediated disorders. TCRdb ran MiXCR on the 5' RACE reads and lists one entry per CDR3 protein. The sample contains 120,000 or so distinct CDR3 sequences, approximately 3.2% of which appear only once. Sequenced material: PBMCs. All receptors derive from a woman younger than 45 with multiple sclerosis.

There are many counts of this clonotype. For the CDR3, the DNA is TGTGCCAGCAGTCTTGGCCGGGGCACCTCCTACGAGCAGTACTTC. This sequence encodes CASSLGRGTSYEQYF. J is TRBJ2-7 and V is TRBV27; D is possibly TRBD1 or TRBD2 (5 bases each). The V gene's germline CDR1 is MNHEY and CDR2 SMNVEV (reference sequence). The CDR3 runs 15 residues. The V end was cut by 5 bases, the J end by 0 bases, with 14 bases between.

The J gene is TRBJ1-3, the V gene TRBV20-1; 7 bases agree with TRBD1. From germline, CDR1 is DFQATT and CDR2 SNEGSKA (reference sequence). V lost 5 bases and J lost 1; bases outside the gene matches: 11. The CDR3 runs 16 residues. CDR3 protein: CSAPTGTASSGNTIYF. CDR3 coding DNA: TGCAGTGCTCCGACTGGGACAGCCTCATCTGGAAACACCATATATTTT.

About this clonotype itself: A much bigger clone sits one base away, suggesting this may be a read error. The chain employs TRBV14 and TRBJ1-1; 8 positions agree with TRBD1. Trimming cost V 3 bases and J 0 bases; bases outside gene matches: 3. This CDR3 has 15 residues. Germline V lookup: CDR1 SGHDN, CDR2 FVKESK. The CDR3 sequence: CASSQDRVMNTEAFF. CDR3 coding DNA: TGTGCCAGCAGCCAGGACAGGGTCATGAACACTGAAGCTTTCTTT.

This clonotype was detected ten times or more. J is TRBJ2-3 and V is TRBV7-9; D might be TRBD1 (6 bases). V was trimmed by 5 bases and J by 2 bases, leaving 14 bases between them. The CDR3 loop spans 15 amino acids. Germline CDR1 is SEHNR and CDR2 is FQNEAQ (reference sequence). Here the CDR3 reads CASSPGHLYTDTQYF. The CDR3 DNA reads TGTGCCAGCAGCCCGGGACACTTATACACAGATACGCAGTATTTT.

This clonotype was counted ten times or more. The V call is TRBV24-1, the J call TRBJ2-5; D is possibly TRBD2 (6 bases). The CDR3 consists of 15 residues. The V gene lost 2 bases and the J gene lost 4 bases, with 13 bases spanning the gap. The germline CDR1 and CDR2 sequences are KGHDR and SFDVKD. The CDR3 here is CATSDSKLEGETQYF. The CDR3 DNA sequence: TGTGCCACCAGTGATTCTAAATTGGAGGGAGAGACCCAGTACTTC.

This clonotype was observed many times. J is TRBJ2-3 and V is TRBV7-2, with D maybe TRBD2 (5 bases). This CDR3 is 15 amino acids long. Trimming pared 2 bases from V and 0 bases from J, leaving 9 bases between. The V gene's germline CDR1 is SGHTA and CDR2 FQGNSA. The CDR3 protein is CASSLSGPSTDTQYF. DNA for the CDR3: TGTGCCAGCAGCTTAAGCGGACCTAGCACAGATACGCAGTATTTT.

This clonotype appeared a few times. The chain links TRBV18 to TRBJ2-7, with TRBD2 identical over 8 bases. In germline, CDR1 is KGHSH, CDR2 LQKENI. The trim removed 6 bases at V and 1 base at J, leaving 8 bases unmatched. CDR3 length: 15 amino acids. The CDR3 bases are TGTGCCAGCTCTCGCTCGGGACTAGAATCCTACGAGCAGTACTTC. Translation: CASSRSGLESYEQYF. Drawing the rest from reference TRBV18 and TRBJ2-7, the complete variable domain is NAGVMQNPRHLVRRRGQEARLRCSPMKGHSHVYWYRQLPEEGLKFMVYLQKENIIDESGMPKERFSAEFPKEGPSILRIQQVVRGDSAAYFCASSRSGLESYEQYFGPGTRLTVT.

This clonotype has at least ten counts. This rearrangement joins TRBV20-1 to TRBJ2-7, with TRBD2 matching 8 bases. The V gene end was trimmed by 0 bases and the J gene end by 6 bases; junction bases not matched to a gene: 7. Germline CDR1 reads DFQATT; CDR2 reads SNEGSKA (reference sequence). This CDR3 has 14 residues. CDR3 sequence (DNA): TGCAGTGCTAGAGATCCCGGGGGGGCCGGCGAGCAGTACTTC. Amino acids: CSARDPGGAGEQYF.

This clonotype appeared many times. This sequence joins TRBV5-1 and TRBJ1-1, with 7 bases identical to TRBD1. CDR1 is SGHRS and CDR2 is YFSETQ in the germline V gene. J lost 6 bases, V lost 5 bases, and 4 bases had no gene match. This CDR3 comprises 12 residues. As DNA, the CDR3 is TGCGCCAGCAGAGCCGGGACAGCTGAAGCTTTCTTT. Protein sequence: CASRAGTAEAFF.

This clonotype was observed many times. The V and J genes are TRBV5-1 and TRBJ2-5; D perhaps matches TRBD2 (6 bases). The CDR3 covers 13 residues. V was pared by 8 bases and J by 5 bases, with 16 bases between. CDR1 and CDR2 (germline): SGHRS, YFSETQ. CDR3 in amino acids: CASFSGPGETQYF. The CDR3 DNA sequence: TGCGCCAGTTTTAGCGGACCCGGGGAGACCCAGTACTTC.

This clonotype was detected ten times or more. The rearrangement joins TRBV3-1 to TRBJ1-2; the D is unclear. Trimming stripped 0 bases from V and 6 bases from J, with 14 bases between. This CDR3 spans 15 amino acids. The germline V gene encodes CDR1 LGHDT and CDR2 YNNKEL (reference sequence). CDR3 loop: CASSQEDVRVDGYTF. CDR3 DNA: TGTGCCAGCAGCCAAGAGGACGTACGGGTGGATGGCTACACCTTC.

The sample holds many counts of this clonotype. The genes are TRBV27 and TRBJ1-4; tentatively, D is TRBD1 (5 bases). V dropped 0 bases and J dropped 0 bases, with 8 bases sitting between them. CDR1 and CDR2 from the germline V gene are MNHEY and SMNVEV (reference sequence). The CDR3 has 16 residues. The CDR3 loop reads CASSLSVGATNEKLFF. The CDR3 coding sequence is TGTGCCAGCAGTTTATCGGTGGGGGCAACTAATGAAAAACTGTTTTTT.

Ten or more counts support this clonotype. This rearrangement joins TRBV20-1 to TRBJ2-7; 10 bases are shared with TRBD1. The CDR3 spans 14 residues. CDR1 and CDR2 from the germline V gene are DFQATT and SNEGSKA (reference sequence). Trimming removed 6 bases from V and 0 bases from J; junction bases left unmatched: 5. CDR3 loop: CSAQGQGSSYEQYF. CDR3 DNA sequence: TGCAGTGCACAGGGACAGGGGAGCTCCTACGAGCAGTACTTC.